These 26 T cell receptor beta chains were all obtained from the same sample, sequenced in a study of blood T cell repertoires in COVID-19. Clones were sequenced by immunoSEQ multiplex PCR, and TCRdb holds only the in-frame ones, with some missing. The table records about 38,000 clones, roughly nine tenths of them present only once. The sequenced sample consisted of peripheral blood. These receptors were obtained from a man between 60 and 75 years old with COVID-19, enrolled during active disease.

CDR3 protein: CASIRRENTEAFF. The CDR3 bases are TGTGCCAGTATTCGGAGGGAGAACACTGAAGCTTTCTTT. The chain recombines TRBV19 with TRBJ1-1; D unclear. The CDR3 runs to 13 residues. Trimming removed 7 bases at V and 1 base at J, with 10 bases between. Per germline, CDR1 LNHDA and CDR2 SQIVND (reference sequence).

V gene TRBV10-1 combines with J gene TRBJ2-2; TRBD2 might be the D (5 bases). The CDR3 has 14 residues. The V gene lost 3 bases and the J gene lost 4 bases, with 9 bases spanning the gap. The V gene's germline CDR1 is WNHNN and CDR2 SYGVQD (reference sequence). CDR3 sequence (DNA): TGCGCCAGCAGTGATAGTCGGGGCACCGGGGAGCTGTTTTTT. Amino acid sequence: CASSDSRGTGELFF.

The gene calls are TRBV2 and TRBJ2-1, with D unresolved. V was cut by 5 bases and J by 12 bases, with 17 bases left in between. Germline V gives CDR1 SNHLY, CDR2 FYNNEI. The CDR3 has 13 residues. The CDR3 spells CASSNRAASWQFF. The DNA for the CDR3 is TGTGCCAGCAGTAATAGAGCCGCGAGCTGGCAGTTCTTC.

This chain joins TRBV5-6 and TRBJ2-7; possible D gene TRBD2, 5 bases. The CDR3 spans 13 residues. Trimming cost V 2 bases and J 3 bases, with 9 bases left between them. Germline V gene data show CDR1 as SGHDT and CDR2 as YYEEEE. The CDR3 loop is CASSFGESYEQYF. The CDR3, as DNA: TGTGCCAGCAGCTTTGGGGAGAGCTACGAGCAGTACTTC.

V and J are TRBV9 and TRBJ1-2; D not resolved. The CDR3 is 12 residues long. V was trimmed by 0 bases and J by 5 bases, leaving 5 bases between them. Germline V CDR1 and CDR2: SGDLS, YYNGEE. The chain's CDR3 is CASSVAGYGYTF. CDR3 DNA sequence: TGTGCCAGCAGCGTAGCGGGATATGGCTACACCTTC.

In DNA form, the CDR3 reads TGTGCCAGCAGTGAGATGGGACTAGGGTTCGGGGAGCTGTTTTTT. Residues: CASSEMGLGFGELFF. This rearrangement joins TRBV25-1 to TRBJ2-2; 8 bases are shared with TRBD2. V shed 3 bases and J 7 bases; nucleotides not matched to a gene: 7. CDR1 is MGHDK, CDR2 SYGVNS, per germline. This CDR3 comprises 15 residues.

The rearrangement uses TRBV27 and TRBJ1-4; TRBD1 aligns across 8 bases. Losses at the gene ends were 5 bases for V and 4 bases for J; bases not matched to a gene: 9. The CDR3 length is 16 residues. Germline V lookup: CDR1 MNHEY, CDR2 SMNVEV (reference sequence). CDR3 DNA: TGTGCCAGCAGTCCCATCCTACAGGGGGTTAATGAAAAACTGTTTTTT. It specifies CASSPILQGVNEKLFF.

This clone appeared a single time. The chain is built from TRBV19 and TRBJ2-2; 8 bases map to TRBD1. This CDR3 region has 15 residues. Germline V gene data show CDR1 as LNHDA and CDR2 as SQIVND (reference sequence). V gave up 6 bases and J gave up 6 bases; unmatched junction bases: 9. CDR3 loop: CASRTADRASGELFF. DNA for the CDR3: TGTGCCAGTAGAACCGCGGACAGGGCATCCGGGGAGCTGTTTTTT.

V usage is TRBV28 and J usage is TRBJ1-1; 8 nucleotides line up with TRBD1. Germline V CDR1 and CDR2: MDHEN, SYDVKM. With V trimmed by 4 bases and J by 1 base, 11 bases remained unmatched. This CDR3 is 17 amino acids long. The CDR3 nucleotides read TGTGCCAGCAGTTCTAGGAGTACAGGGGGGGGGAACACTGAAGCTTTCTTT. This codes for CASSSRSTGGGNTEAFF.

The chain has TRBV19 and TRBJ1-1; D remains unclear. Germline V gene lookup returns CDR1 LNHDA and CDR2 SQIVND (reference sequence). The CDR3 covers 14 residues. The V end was cut by 6 bases, the J end by 4 bases, with 15 bases between. CDR3 DNA: TGTGCCAGTAGCCCCGAGGAGGGAGGCACTGAAGCTTTCTTT. Amino acids: CASSPEEGGTEAFF.

The V call is TRBV7-2, the J call TRBJ2-1, with D possibly being TRBD2 (6 bases). Germline values: CDR1 SGHTA, CDR2 FQGNSA. CDR3 length: 14 amino acids. V shed 5 bases and J shed 9 bases, with 17 bases lying between them. CDR3 sequence (DNA): TGTGCCAGCAGCGCACCCCTGGGGGGAGTTGAGCAGTTCTTC. Encoded protein: CASSAPLGGVEQFF.

This clone appeared a single time. The gene calls are TRBV19 and TRBJ1-4; D is unresolved. Germline CDR1 LNHDA, CDR2 SQIVND (reference sequence). V lost 9 bases to trimming and J lost 8 bases, with 16 bases between them. There are 13 residues in the CDR3. As DNA, the CDR3 is TGTGCCAGCCAACGAGAGGGAGACGAAAAACTGTTTTTT. Residues: CASQREGDEKLFF.

This rearrangement joins TRBV29-1 to TRBJ2-7; 11 nucleotides agree with TRBD1. Unmatched junction bases numbered 5, after V lost 6 bases and J lost 7 bases. Per the germline V gene, CDR1 is SQVTM and CDR2 is ANQGSEA. The CDR3 contains 12 residues. The DNA of the CDR3 is TGCAGCGTCGCCGGGACAGGGGGTGAGCAGTACTTC. Translating gives CSVAGTGGEQYF.

V gene TRBV9 combines with J gene TRBJ2-3; TRBD2 matches at 7 bases. CDR1 is SGDLS, CDR2 YYNGEE, per germline. This CDR3 region has 13 residues. With V trimmed by 7 bases and J by 9 bases, 11 bases remained unmatched. This CDR3 reads CASVGEGRDTQYF. The DNA for the CDR3 is TGTGCCAGCGTGGGGGAGGGCCGGGACACGCAGTATTTT.

The V gene is TRBV3-1 (or the pseudogene TRBV3-2), the J gene TRBJ2-7; D may be TRBD2 (7 bases). V lost 3 bases, J lost 6 bases, and 15 bases lay in between. This CDR3 spans 14 amino acids. Germline values: CDR1 LGHDT, CDR2 YNNKEL (reference sequence). CDR3: CASSQGGQGGEQYF. The CDR3 DNA is TGTGCCAGCAGCCAGGGGGGGCAGGGCGGCGAGCAGTACTTC.

This clone came up a few times. This chain links TRBV5-1 with TRBJ1-3; D is perhaps TRBD1 (6 bases). V was shortened by 0 bases and J by 0 bases, with 7 bases between the two germline ends. CDR1 SGHRS and CDR2 YFSETQ come from the germline V gene. This CDR3 region has 15 residues. CDR3 nucleotide sequence: TGCGCCAGCAGCTTGGGGACAGTCTCTGGAAACACCATATATTTT. Residues: CASSLGTVSGNTIYF.

V and J are TRBV4-2 and TRBJ2-7; 8 nucleotides match TRBD2. CDR1 is LGHNA, CDR2 YNFKEQ, per germline. This CDR3 has 16 amino acids. Losses at the gene ends were 2 bases for V and 0 bases for J; bases not matched to a gene: 6. CDR3 protein: CASSQFSGSGSYEQYF. In nucleotides, the CDR3 is TGTGCCAGCAGCCAATTCAGCGGGAGTGGCTCCTACGAGCAGTACTTC.

The chain links TRBV7-2 to TRBJ2-5; 7 nucleotides agree with TRBD1. CDR1 is SGHTA and CDR2 is FQGNSA in the germline V gene. The CDR3 is 17 amino acids. Unmatched junction bases numbered 17, after V lost 7 bases and J lost 3 bases. For the CDR3, the DNA is TGTGCCAGCACCACGGGACAGTTGAAAAGGGTAAAAGAGACCCAGTACTTC. It encodes CASTTGQLKRVKETQYF. Drawing the rest from reference TRBV7-2 and TRBJ2-5, the complete variable domain is GAGVSQSPSNKVTEKGKDVELRCDPISGHTALYWYRQSLGQGLEFLIYFQGNSAPDKSGLPSDRFSAERTGGSVSTLTIQRTQQEDSAVYLCASTTGQLKRVKETQYFGPGTRLLVL.

The chain employs TRBV18 and TRBJ2-6, with 7 nucleotides matching TRBD2. This CDR3 comprises 19 residues. Germline V gene data show CDR1 as KGHSH and CDR2 as LQKENI. Germline trimming cut 4 bases from V and 0 bases from J; bases unmatched to any gene: 12. DNA of the CDR3: TGTGCCAGCTCACTGTTTACCCGCGGGAGCCCCTCTGGGGCCAACGTCCTGACTTTC. It is translated as CASSLFTRGSPSGANVLTF. The complete variable domain, with remaining parts taken from reference TRBV18 and TRBJ2-6, reads NAGVMQNPRHLVRRRGQEARLRCSPMKGHSHVYWYRQLPEEGLKFMVYLQKENIIDESGMPKERFSAEFPKEGPSILRIQQVVRGDSAAYFCASSLFTRGSPSGANVLTFGAGSRLTVL.

This chain links TRBV14 with TRBJ1-1, with TRBD1 matching over 8 bases. Germline V gene sequence: CDR1 SGHDN, CDR2 FVKESK. CDR3 size: 14 residues. The trim removed 5 bases at V and 6 bases at J, leaving 8 bases unmatched. CDR3 in DNA: TGTGCCAGCAGCGGCGGACAGGGTGAGGCTGAAGCTTTCTTT. Its protein is CASSGGQGEAEAFF.

The V gene is TRBV7-2, the J gene TRBJ2-7, with TRBD1 matching 7 bases. The CDR3 runs to 16 residues. J gave up 5 bases and V 5 bases, and 15 bases lay outside the gene matches. The germline CDR1 and CDR2 sequences are SGHTA and FQGNSA. CDR3 DNA sequence: TGTGCCAGCAGCAACCCCGACAGGGTGATTGGACACGAGCAGTACTTC. It codes for CASSNPDRVIGHEQYF. The full variable domain, in which reference TRBV7-2 and TRBJ2-7 provide the parts outside the CDR3, is GAGVSQSPSNKVTEKGKDVELRCDPISGHTALYWYRQSLGQGLEFLIYFQGNSAPDKSGLPSDRFSAERTGGSVSTLTIQRTQQEDSAVYLCASSNPDRVIGHEQYFGPGTRLTVT.

The V gene is TRBV5-1, the J gene TRBJ1-1, with D tentatively TRBD1 (5 bases). Trimming took 1 base from V and 1 from J, leaving 8 bases between them. CDR1 SGHRS and CDR2 YFSETQ come from the germline V gene. The CDR3 sequence is 14 residues long. This chain's CDR3 is CASSLFGQNTEAFF. DNA for the CDR3: TGCGCCAGCAGCTTGTTTGGACAGAACACTGAAGCTTTCTTT.

The chain employs TRBV24-1 and TRBJ2-3; TRBD2 aligns across 14 bases. J was trimmed by 11 bases and V by 1 base; bases with no gene match: 13. Germline V gene data show CDR1 as KGHDR and CDR2 as SFDVKD. This CDR3 region has 18 residues. In DNA form, the CDR3 reads TGTGCCACCAGTGATTTCACGCTCCCGGGACTAGCGGGAGACAGGCAGTATTTT. Protein product: CATSDFTLPGLAGDRQYF.

The genes are TRBV6-2 or TRBV6-3 and TRBJ2-7; 9 nucleotides agree with TRBD1. J was trimmed by 6 bases and V by 6 bases; bases with no gene match: 6. The CDR3 loop spans 13 amino acids. Germline loops: CDR1 MNHEY, CDR2 SVGEGT. CDR3 bases: TGTGCCAGCAGCCGGGACAGGGCGGTCGAGCAGTACTTC. Amino acid sequence: CASSRDRAVEQYF.

The chain couples TRBV18 to TRBJ2-2; 9 bases fit TRBD1. Germline CDR1 KGHSH, CDR2 LQKENI. With V trimmed by 2 bases and J by 5 bases, 3 bases remained unmatched. The CDR3 is 15 residues long. CDR3: CASSPEQGATGELFF. CDR3 in DNA: TGTGCCAGCTCACCAGAACAGGGGGCTACCGGGGAGCTGTTTTTT.

The V call is TRBV20-1, the J call TRBJ2-1; the match to TRBD2 covers 9 bases. The CDR3 is 15 amino acids. Trimming at V came to 3 bases and at J to 7 bases, leaving 10 bases not matched to a gene. Germline-derived CDR1 and CDR2 are DFQATT and SNEGSKA (reference sequence). The CDR3 nucleotides read TGCAGTGCTAGTCGGACTAGCGCCATAGGAAATGAGCAGTTCTTC. This gives the protein CSASRTSAIGNEQFF.